This T cell receptor (beta chain) was retrieved from a study of beta chain features in type 1 diabetes. Study background: Examination of sorted cells across all samples involved 100 million or so cells.

Trimming stripped 4 bases from V and 2 bases from J, with 10 bases between. This CDR3 spans 13 amino acids. The germline gives CDR1 SGHRS, CDR2 YFSETQ. Donors underwent one heparinised blood draw, roughly 110 mL on average. Each of the CD4+ naive, central memory, regulatory and stem cell-like memory populations was sorted via CD45RO/CCR7/CD25/CD127/CD95/CD27. Sequencing targeted expressed TCRB transcripts, as all isolated RNA had been reverse transcribed. This table comes from immunoSEQ multiplex PCR, and its TCRdb copy is limited to in-frame clones, with some not included. This sample has approximately 380,000 clones, with about 15% found just once.

The clonotype comes from a woman between 18 and 30 years old in good health. The chain carries TRBV5-1 and TRBJ2-7, with no clear D. Sequenced: naive CD4+ T cells from blood. The CDR3 nucleotides are TGCGCCAGCAGCCAGAGGTACCCCTACGAGCAGTACTTC. Translating it yields CASSQRYPYEQYF.